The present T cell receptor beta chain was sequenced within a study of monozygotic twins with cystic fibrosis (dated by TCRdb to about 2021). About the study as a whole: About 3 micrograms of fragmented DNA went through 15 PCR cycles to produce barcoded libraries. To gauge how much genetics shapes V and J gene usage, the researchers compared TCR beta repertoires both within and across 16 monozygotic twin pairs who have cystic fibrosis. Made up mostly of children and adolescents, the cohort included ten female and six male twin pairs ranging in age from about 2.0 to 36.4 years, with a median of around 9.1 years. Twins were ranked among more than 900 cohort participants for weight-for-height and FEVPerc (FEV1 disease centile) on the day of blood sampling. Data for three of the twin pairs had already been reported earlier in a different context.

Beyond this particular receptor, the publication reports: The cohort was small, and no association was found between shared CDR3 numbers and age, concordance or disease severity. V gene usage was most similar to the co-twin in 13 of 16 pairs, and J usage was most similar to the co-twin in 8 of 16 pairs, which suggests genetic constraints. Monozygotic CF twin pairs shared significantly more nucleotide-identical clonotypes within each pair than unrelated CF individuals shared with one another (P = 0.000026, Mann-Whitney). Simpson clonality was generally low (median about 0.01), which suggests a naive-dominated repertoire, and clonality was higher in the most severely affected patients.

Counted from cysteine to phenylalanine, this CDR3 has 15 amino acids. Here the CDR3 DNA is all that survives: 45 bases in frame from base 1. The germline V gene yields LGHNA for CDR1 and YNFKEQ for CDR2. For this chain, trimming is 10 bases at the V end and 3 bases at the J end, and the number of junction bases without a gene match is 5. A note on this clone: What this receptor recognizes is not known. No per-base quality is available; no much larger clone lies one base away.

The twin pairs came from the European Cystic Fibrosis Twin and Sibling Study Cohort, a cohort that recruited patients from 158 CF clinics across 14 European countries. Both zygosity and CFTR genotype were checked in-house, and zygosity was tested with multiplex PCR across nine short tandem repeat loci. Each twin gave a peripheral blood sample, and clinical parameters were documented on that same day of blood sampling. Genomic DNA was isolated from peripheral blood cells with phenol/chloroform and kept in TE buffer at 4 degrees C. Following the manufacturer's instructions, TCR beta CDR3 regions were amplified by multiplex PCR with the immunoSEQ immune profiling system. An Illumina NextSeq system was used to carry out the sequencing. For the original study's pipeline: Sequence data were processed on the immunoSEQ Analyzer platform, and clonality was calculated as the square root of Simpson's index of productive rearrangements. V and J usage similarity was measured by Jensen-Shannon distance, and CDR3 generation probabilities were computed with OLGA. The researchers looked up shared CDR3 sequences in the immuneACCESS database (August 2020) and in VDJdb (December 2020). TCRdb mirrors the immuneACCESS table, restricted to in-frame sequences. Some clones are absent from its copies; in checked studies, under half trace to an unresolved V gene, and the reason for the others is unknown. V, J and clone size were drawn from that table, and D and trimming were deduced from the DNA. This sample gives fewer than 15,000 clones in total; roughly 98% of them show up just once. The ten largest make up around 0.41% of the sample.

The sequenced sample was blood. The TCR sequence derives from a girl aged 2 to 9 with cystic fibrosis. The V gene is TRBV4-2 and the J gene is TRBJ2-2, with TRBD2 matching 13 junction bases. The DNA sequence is TGTGCCACACAGGGACTAGCGGGACACACCGGGGAGCTGTTTTTT. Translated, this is CATQGLAGHTGELFF.